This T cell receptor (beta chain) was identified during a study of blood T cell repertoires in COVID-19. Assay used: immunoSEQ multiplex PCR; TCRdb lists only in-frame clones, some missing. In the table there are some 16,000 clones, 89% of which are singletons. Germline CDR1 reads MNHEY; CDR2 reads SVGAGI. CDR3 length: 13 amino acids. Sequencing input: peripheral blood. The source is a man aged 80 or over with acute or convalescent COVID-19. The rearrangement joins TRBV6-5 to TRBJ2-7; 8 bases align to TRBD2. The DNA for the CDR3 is TGTGCGATCTCGGGGGGGGCCACCTACGAGCAGTACTTC. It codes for CAISGGATYEQYF.